This T cell receptor beta chain was sequenced during a study of OX40 agonist ivuxolimab in advanced cancers. The study's findings and limits: At 0.1 to 3.0 mg/kg and by week 6, clonal expansion occurred in CD4+ and CD8+ blood T cells. There were, on average, more expanded clones in CD8+ T cells than in CD4+.

Clones were sequenced by immunoSEQ multiplex PCR, and TCRdb holds only the in-frame ones, with some missing. Among tens of thousands of clones listed, more than 80% were seen once. V lost 0 bases and J lost 8, with 14 bases in between. This CDR3 comprises 15 residues. Germline values: CDR1 SGHNT, CDR2 YENEEA. Points on this clone: Antigen unknown.

The source was CD4+ or CD8+ T cells sorted from blood, collected in a trial of the OX40 agonist ivuxolimab. This TCR derives from an adult with an advanced solid tumor such as melanoma, head and neck, liver or kidney cancer. The chain has TRBV11-3 and TRBJ2-1, with D perhaps matching TRBD1 (6 bases). In DNA form, the CDR3 reads TGTGCCAGCAGCTTAGATGGCAGGGGCATAGATGAGCAGTTCTTC. Translating it yields CASSLDGRGIDEQFF. The variable domain in full, with the rest retrieved from reference TRBV11-3 and TRBJ2-1, is EAGVVQSPRYKIIEKKQPVAFWCNPISGHNTLYWYLQNLGQGPELLIRYENEEAVDDSQLPKDRFSAERLKGVDSTLKIQPAELGDSAVYLCASSLDGRGIDEQFFGPGTRLTVL.